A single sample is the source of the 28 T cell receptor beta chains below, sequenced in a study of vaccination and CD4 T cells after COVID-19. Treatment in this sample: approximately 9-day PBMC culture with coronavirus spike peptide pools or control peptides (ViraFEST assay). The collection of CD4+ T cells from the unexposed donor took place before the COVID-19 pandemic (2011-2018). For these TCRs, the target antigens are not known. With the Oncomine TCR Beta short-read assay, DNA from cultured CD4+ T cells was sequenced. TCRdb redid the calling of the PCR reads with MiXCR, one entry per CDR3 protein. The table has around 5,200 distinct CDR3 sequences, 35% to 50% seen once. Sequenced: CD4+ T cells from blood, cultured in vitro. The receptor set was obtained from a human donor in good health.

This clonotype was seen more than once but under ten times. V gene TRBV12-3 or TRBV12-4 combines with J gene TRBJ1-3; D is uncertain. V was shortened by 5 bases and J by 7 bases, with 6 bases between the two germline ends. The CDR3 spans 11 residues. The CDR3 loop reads CASSESNTIYF. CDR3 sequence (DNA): TGTGCCAGCAGTGAGTCGAACACCATATATTTT.

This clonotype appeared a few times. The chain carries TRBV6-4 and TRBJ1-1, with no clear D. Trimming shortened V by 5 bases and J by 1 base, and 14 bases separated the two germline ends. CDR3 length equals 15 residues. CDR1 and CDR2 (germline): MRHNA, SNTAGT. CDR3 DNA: TGTGCCAGCAGTCCCAACTCGATTCAGAACACTGAAGCTTTCTTT. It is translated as CASSPNSIQNTEAFF.

This CDR3 reads CASSERQGRTEAFF. For the CDR3, the DNA is TGCGCCAGCAGTGAGAGACAGGGCAGGACTGAAGCTTTCTTT. This rearrangement joins TRBV10-2 to TRBJ1-1, with 7 bases fitting TRBD1. There are 14 residues in the CDR3. The J segment lost 5 bases and the V segment lost 2 bases, leaving 5 bases of the junction unmatched. The germline V gene has CDR1 WSHSY and CDR2 SAAADI.

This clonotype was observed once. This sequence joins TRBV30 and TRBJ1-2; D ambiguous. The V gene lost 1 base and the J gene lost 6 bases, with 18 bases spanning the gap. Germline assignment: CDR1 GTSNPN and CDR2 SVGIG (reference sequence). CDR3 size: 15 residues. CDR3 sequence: CAWSELAWSGDGYTF. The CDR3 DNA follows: TGTGCCTGGAGTGAATTGGCATGGAGTGGGGATGGCTACACCTTC.

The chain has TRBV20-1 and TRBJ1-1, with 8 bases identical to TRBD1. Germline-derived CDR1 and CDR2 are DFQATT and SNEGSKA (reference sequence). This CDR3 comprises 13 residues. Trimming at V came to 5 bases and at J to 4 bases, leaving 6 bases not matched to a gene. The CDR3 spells CSADDRGPTEAFF. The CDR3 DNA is TGCAGTGCTGATGACAGGGGACCCACTGAAGCTTTCTTT.

CDR3 bases: TGTGCCAGCAGTTATTCGGACTACACTGAAGCTTTCTTT. Protein sequence: CASSYSDYTEAFF. This rearrangement joins TRBV6-2 or TRBV6-3 to TRBJ1-1; D is unclear. Between the trimmed V and J ends, which lost 3 bases and 3 bases, there was a span of 8 bases. Per germline, CDR1 MNHEY and CDR2 SVGEGT. The CDR3 consists of 13 residues.

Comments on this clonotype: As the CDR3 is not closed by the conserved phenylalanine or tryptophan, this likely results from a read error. This chain's CDR3 is CSAPGPDNSPLHS. As DNA, the CDR3 is TGCAGTGCTCCGGGACCGGATAATTCACCCCTCCACTCT. The chain uses TRBV20-1 and TRBJ1-6; TRBD1 might be the D (5 bases). Germline V gives CDR1 DFQATT, CDR2 SNEGSKA (reference sequence). V lost 5 bases, J lost 5 bases, and 10 bases lay in between. This CDR3 region has 13 residues.

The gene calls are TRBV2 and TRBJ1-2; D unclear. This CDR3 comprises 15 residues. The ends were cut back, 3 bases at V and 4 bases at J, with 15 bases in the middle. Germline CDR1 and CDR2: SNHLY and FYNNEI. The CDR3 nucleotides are TGTGCCAGCAGTGAGGGTTTGGGTTTGGTCTATGGCTACACCTTC. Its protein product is CASSEGLGLVYGYTF.

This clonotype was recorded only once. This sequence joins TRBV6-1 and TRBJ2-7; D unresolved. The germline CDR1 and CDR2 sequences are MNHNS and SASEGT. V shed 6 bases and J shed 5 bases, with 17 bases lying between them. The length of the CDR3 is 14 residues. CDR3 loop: CASSSAPSPHEQYF. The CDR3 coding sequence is TGTGCCAGCAGCAGCGCTCCGTCCCCCCACGAGCAGTACTTC.

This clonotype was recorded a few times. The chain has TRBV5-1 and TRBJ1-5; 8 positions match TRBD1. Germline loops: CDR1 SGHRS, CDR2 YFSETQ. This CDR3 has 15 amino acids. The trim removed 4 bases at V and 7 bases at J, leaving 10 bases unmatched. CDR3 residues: CASSPLGQGGQPQHF. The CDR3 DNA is TGCGCCAGCAGCCCCCTCGGACAGGGAGGGCAGCCCCAGCATTTT. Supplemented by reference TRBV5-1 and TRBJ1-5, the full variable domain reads KAGVTQTPRYLIKTRGQQVTLSCSPISGHRSVSWYQQTPGQGLQFLFEYFSETQRNKGNFPGRFSGRQFSNSRSEMNVSTLELGDSALYLCASSPLGQGGQPQHFGDGTRLSIL.

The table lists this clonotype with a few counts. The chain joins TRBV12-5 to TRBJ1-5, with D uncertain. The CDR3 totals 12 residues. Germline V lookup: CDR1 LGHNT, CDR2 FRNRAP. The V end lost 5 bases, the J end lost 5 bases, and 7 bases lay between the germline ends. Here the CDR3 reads CASGLQDQPQHF. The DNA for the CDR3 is TGTGCTAGTGGTCTCCAGGATCAGCCCCAGCATTTT.

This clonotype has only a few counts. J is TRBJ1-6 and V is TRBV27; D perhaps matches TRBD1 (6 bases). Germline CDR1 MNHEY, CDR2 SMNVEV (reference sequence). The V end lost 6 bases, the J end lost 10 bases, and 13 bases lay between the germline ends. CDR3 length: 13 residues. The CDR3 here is CASSETGGSPLHF. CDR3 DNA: TGTGCCAGCAGCGAAACCGGGGGCTCACCCCTCCACTTT.

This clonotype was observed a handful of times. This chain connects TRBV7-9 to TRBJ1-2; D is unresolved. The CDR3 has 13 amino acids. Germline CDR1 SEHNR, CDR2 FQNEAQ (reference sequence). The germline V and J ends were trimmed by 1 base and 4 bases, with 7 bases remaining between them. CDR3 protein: CASSLEGGYGYTF. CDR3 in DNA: TGTGCCAGCAGCTTAGAAGGTGGCTATGGCTACACCTTC. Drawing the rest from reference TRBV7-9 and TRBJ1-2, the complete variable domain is DTGVSQNPRHKITKRGQNVTFRCDPISEHNRLYWYRQTLGQGPEFLTYFQNEAQLEKSRLLSDRFSAERPKGSFSTLEIQRTEQGDSAMYLCASSLEGGYGYTFGSGTRLTVV.

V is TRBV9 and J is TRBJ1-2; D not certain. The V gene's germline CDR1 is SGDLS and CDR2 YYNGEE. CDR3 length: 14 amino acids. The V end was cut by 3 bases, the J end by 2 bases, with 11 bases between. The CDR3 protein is CASSGVGANYGYTF. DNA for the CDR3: TGTGCCAGCAGCGGGGTGGGTGCCAACTATGGCTACACCTTC.

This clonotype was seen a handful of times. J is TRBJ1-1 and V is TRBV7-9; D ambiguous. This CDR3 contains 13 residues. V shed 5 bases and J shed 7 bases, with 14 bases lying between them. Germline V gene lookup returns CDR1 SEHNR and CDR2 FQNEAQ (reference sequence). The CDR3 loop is CASSAFQDGEAFF. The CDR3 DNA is TGTGCCAGCAGCGCGTTTCAGGACGGTGAAGCTTTCTTT.

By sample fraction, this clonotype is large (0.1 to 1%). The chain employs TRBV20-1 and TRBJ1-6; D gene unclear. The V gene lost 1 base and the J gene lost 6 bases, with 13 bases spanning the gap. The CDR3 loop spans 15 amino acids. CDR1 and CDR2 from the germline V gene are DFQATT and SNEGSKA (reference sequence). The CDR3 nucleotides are TGCAGTGCTAGAGCGCGGAGACTCACTAATTCACCCCTCCACTTT. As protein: CSARARRLTNSPLHF.

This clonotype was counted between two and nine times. This CDR3 is CASSLGMNTEAFF. The CDR3 region has the DNA TGTGCCAGCTCACTCGGAATGAACACTGAAGCTTTCTTT. The rearrangement uses TRBV18 and TRBJ1-1; no clear D. Germline lookup yields CDR1 KGHSH and CDR2 LQKENI. Trimming removed 4 bases from V and 0 bases from J, with 6 bases in between. The CDR3 totals 13 residues.

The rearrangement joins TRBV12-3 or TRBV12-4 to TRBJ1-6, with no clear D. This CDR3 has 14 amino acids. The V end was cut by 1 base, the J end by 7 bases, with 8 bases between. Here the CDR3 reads CASSLGLGNSPLHF. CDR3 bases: TGTGCCAGCAGTTTAGGCTTGGGAAATTCACCCCTCCACTTT.

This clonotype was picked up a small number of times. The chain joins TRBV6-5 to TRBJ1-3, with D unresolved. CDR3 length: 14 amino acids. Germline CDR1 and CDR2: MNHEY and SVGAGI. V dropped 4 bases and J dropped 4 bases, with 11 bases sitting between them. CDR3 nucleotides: TGTGCCAGCAGTTCCGTACTTAGCGGAAACACCATATATTTT. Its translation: CASSSVLSGNTIYF.

CDR3 DNA: TGTGCCAGTAGTATAAGGGGGGGGCAGGGAAGGAGGGCTGAAGCTTTCTTT. It translates to CASSIRGGQGRRAEAFF. The chain links TRBV19 to TRBJ1-1; tentative D call: TRBD1 (6 bases). The CDR3 runs to 17 residues. V was pared by 2 bases and J by 6 bases, with 22 bases between. CDR1 LNHDA and CDR2 SQIVND come from the germline V gene (reference sequence).

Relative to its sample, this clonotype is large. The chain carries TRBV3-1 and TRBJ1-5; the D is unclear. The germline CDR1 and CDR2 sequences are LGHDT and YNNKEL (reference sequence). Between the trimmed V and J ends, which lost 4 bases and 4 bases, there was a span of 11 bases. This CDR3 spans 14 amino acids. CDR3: CASSRGLTNQPQHF. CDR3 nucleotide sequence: TGTGCCAGCAGCCGAGGGCTAACGAATCAGCCCCAGCATTTT.

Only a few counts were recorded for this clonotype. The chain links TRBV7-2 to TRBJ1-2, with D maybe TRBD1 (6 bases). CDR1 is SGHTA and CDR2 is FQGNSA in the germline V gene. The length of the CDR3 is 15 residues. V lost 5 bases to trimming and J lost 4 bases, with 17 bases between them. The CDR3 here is CASSPSGGGGYGYTF. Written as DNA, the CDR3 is TGTGCCAGCAGCCCTAGCGGGGGCGGAGGCTATGGCTACACCTTC.

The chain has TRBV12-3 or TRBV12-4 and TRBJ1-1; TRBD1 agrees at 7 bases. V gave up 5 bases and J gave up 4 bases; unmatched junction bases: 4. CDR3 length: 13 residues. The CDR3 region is CASSPDRVTEAFF. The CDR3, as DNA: TGTGCCAGCAGTCCCGACAGGGTCACTGAAGCTTTCTTT.

CDR3 residues: CASSYSNRQQYSNQPQHF. CDR3 bases: TGTGCCAGCAGTTACTCGAATCGGCAGCAATATAGCAATCAGCCCCAGCATTTT. This chain uses TRBV6-5 with TRBJ1-5; no clear D gene. The CDR3 contains 18 residues. Per the germline V gene, CDR1 is MNHEY and CDR2 is SVGAGI. The V end lost 0 bases, the J end lost 0 bases, and 15 bases lay between the germline ends.

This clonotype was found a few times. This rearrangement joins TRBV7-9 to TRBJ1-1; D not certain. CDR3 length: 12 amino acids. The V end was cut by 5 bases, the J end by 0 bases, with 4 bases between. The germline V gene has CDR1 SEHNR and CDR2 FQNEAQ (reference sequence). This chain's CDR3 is CASSTMNTEAFF. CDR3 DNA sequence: TGTGCCAGCAGCACTATGAACACTGAAGCTTTCTTT.

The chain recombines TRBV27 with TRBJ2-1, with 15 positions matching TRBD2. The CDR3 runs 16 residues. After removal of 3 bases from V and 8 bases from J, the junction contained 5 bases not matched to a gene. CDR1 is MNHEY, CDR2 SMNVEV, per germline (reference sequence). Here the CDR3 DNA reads TGTGCCAGCAGTTTTAGGACTAGCGGGGGGGTACATGAGCAGTTCTTC. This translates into CASSFRTSGGVHEQFF.

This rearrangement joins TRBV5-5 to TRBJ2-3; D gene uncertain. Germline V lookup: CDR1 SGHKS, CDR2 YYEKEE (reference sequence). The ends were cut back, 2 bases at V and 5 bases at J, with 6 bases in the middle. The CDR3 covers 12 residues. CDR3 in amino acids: CASSLERDTQYF. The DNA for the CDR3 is TGTGCCAGCAGCTTAGAGAGAGATACGCAGTATTTT.

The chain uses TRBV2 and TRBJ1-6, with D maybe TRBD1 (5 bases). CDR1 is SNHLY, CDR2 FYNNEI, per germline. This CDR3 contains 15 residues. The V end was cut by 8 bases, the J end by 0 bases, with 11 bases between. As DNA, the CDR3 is TGTGCCAGCCTGATACAGGCCTCCTATAATTCACCCCTCCACTTT. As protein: CASLIQASYNSPLHF.